This T cell receptor (beta chain) is drawn from a study of technical replicates of blood from several donors. CDR1 and CDR2 from the germline V gene are LNHDA and SQIVND (reference sequence). V was clipped by 3 bases and J by 4 bases; unmatched bases: 0. The CDR3 is made up of 13 amino acids. As concerns this clone: The same CDR3 arises from other DNA sequences in this sample as well.

Repertoires were generated with immunoSEQ multiplex PCR, while TCRdb's copy carries only in-frame clones and drops some. The sample shows about 95,000 clones, approximately 95% of them seen only once. The receptor was derived from a human donor in good health. Sequencing input: T cells isolated from PBMCs. This rearrangement joins TRBV19 to TRBJ1-1; 9 bases line up with TRBD1. The CDR3 protein is CASSMTGGTEAFF. In DNA, the CDR3 is TGTGCCAGTAGTATGACAGGGGGCACTGAAGCTTTCTTT.